Below, 8 T cell receptor beta chains from the same sample are listed, as sequenced in a study of blood T cell repertoires in COVID-19 (dated by TCRdb to 2020 to 2021). The library was produced with the immunoSEQ multiplex PCR assay. As stored in TCRdb, this immuneACCESS dataset retains in-frame rearrangements with V and J assigned. A fraction of the clones does not appear; measured against another copy, unresolved V genes explain less than half of the discrepancy, and the remainder lacks a known reason. This sample is represented by 120,000 or so clones; around 90% of them were singletons. Jointly, the top ten make up 7.7% of the sample. The sample consisted of peripheral blood. These receptors came from a human donor in a cohort sampled during active COVID-19.

This clone was seen once. This chain uses TRBV18 with TRBJ2-2, with 7 bases matching TRBD1. Per germline, CDR1 KGHSH and CDR2 LQKENI. V dropped 5 bases and J dropped 4; count of bases not matched to a gene: 7. The CDR3 totals 15 residues. This chain's CDR3 is CASSSDRVGTGELFF. The CDR3 DNA reads as TGTGCCAGCTCATCCGACAGGGTAGGCACCGGGGAGCTGTTTTTT.

The rearrangement uses TRBV7-2 and TRBJ2-5; TRBD1 matches at 11 bases. Germline assignment: CDR1 SGHTA and CDR2 FQGNSA. The CDR3 runs 15 residues. J lost 5 bases, V lost 5 bases, and 7 bases had no gene match. CDR3 sequence (DNA): TGTGCCAGCAGCGCACCGGGACAGGGGGGGGAGACCCAGTACTTC. It translates to CASSAPGQGGETQYF.

The chain combines TRBV28 with TRBJ1-1, with 7 bases identical to TRBD1. CDR1 and CDR2 from the germline V gene are MDHEN and SYDVKM. With 3 bases clipped from V and 12 bases from J, the junction kept 7 bases outside the gene matches. This CDR3 contains 12 residues. CDR3 residues: CASSLGDRVTFF. CDR3 sequence (DNA): TGTGCCAGCAGTTTGGGAGACAGGGTAACTTTCTTT.

This clone is a singleton in its sample. CDR3 protein: CASSRQGRPNEKLFF. CDR3 bases: TGTGCCAGCAGCAGACAGGGCCGACCTAATGAAAAACTGTTTTTT. The chain links TRBV6-5 to TRBJ1-4; 7 nucleotides line up with TRBD1. The CDR3 has 15 residues. The germline CDR1 and CDR2 sequences are MNHEY and SVGAGI. Trimming took 6 bases from V and 3 from J; bases not matched to a gene: 7.

The rearrangement joins TRBV15 to TRBJ1-6; 7 nucleotides align to TRBD1. The CDR3 loop spans 14 amino acids. Germline loops: CDR1 LNHNV, CDR2 YYDKDF (reference sequence). The V gene end was trimmed by 0 bases and the J gene end by 11 bases; junction bases not matched to a gene: 4. This CDR3 reads CATSREAGGTPLHF. The DNA for the CDR3 is TGTGCCACCAGCAGAGAGGCAGGGGGGACACCCCTCCACTTT.

This chain joins TRBV10-2 and TRBJ1-6, with D perhaps TRBD1 (6 bases). This CDR3 is 17 amino acids long. Germline V gene sequence: CDR1 WSHSY, CDR2 SAAADI. Trimming removed 6 bases from V and 3 bases from J, with 18 bases in between. DNA of the CDR3: TGCGCCAGCAGCTATATACCCCGGACAGACTATAATTCACCCCTCCACTTT. Protein: CASSYIPRTDYNSPLHF.

This chain connects TRBV5-1 to TRBJ1-1; maybe TRBD1 (6 bases). CDR1 is SGHRS, CDR2 YFSETQ, per germline. There are 17 residues in the CDR3. Trimming removed 4 bases from V and 3 bases from J, with 22 bases in between. The CDR3 DNA is TGCGCCAGCAGCATCGGGCGTAGGGGGAGTCGGGACACTGAAGCTTTCTTT. This translates into CASSIGRRGSRDTEAFF.

J is TRBJ2-7 and V is TRBV19; 8 bases match TRBD1. The CDR3 spans 15 residues. Germline V gene sequence: CDR1 LNHDA, CDR2 SQIVND (reference sequence). V was pared by 4 bases and J by 5 bases, with 10 bases of the junction left unmatched. The CDR3, as DNA: TGTGCCAGTAGTAGGGAGACAGGGGACTGGGACGAGCAGTACTTC. It is translated as CASSRETGDWDEQYF.